The 32 T cell receptor beta chains listed next were all sequenced from one sample in a study of identical twins. TCRdb re-called the 5' RACE reads through MiXCR, storing one row per CDR3 protein. The repertoire consists of 450,000 or so distinct CDR3 sequences, with approximately 14% occurring once and the leading ten covering roughly 0.5%. These data were also reused for a study on yellow fever vaccine responses in identical twins.

The sample was CD4+ T cells sorted from blood. These receptors were collected from a woman aged 18 to 35 in good health.

The V and J genes are TRBV30 and TRBJ2-7, with D possibly matching TRBD1 (6 bases). Germline CDR1 reads GTSNPN; CDR2 reads SVGIG (reference sequence). The length of the CDR3 is 15 residues. Trimming took off 0 bases at V and 5 bases at J, with 17 bases between the two ends. The CDR3 coding sequence is TGTGCCTGGAGTGTAAAGTGGGGGCTTGGGGACGAGCAGTACTTC. Translating it yields CAWSVKWGLGDEQYF.

J is TRBJ2-3 and V is TRBV7-2; D may be TRBD2 (7 bases). The CDR3 consists of 16 residues. Looked up from germline, CDR1 is SGHTA and CDR2 is FQGNSA. Trimming cost V 2 bases and J 2 bases, with 14 bases left between them. The CDR3 DNA reads as TGTGCCAGCAGCTTAATTGGGGGGGCCCACACAGATACGCAGTATTTT. Amino acid sequence: CASSLIGGAHTDTQYF. Complete variable domain (other parts from reference TRBV7-2 and TRBJ2-3): GAGVSQSPSNKVTEKGKDVELRCDPISGHTALYWYRQSLGQGLEFLIYFQGNSAPDKSGLPSDRFSAERTGGSVSTLTIQRTQQEDSAVYLCASSLIGGAHTDTQYFGPGTRLTVL.

This sequence joins TRBV29-1 and TRBJ2-5; 7 nucleotides line up with TRBD1. Germline-derived CDR1 and CDR2 are SQVTM and ANQGSEA. The V and J ends lost 7 bases and 1 base, in that order; junction bases with no gene match: 6. The CDR3 totals 13 residues. CDR3 region: CSELTGAQETQYF. In DNA, the CDR3 is TGCAGCGAACTTACAGGGGCCCAAGAGACCCAGTACTTC.

This clonotype appeared many times. This chain uses TRBV6-5 with TRBJ1-5; TRBD1 agrees at 10 bases. The CDR3 has 16 residues. V was clipped by 0 bases and J by 2 bases; unmatched bases: 1. The germline V gene has CDR1 MNHEY and CDR2 SVGAGI. The CDR3 here is CASSYSGTGGNQPQHF. DNA for the CDR3: TGTGCCAGCAGTTACTCGGGGACAGGGGGCAATCAGCCCCAGCATTTT.

This clonotype was picked up a small number of times. The chain couples TRBV4-1 to TRBJ1-6; 7 positions agree with TRBD1. The CDR3 runs 16 residues. The J segment lost 10 bases and the V segment lost 1 base, leaving 10 bases of the junction unmatched. Germline-derived CDR1 and CDR2 are MGHRA and YSYEKL. CDR3 sequence reads: CASSQGGQGGRSPLHF. The DNA for the CDR3 is TGCGCCAGCAGCCAAGGGGGACAAGGGGGCAGATCACCCCTCCACTTT.

Only a few counts were recorded for this clonotype. V and J are TRBV10-3 and TRBJ2-2; D perhaps matches TRBD2 (5 bases). Deletions cut 8 bases from V and 8 bases from J, with 12 bases between. This CDR3 region has 12 residues. From germline, CDR1 is ENHRY and CDR2 SYGVKD. The CDR3 loop is CAISISGGELFF. The CDR3 nucleotides read TGTGCCATCTCAATATCGGGGGGGGAGCTGTTTTTT.

This chain uses TRBV10-3 with TRBJ2-5, with 7 bases lining up with TRBD1. The V segment lost 10 bases and the J segment 2 bases; nucleotides outside the gene matches: 10. Germline loops: CDR1 ENHRY, CDR2 SYGVKD. This CDR3 has 14 residues. The CDR3 is CATSDRMGQETQYF. The DNA of the CDR3 is TGTGCCACCTCGGACAGGATGGGGCAAGAGACCCAGTACTTC.

The chain uses TRBV19 and TRBJ2-3, with TRBD2 matching over 9 bases. Germline trimming cut 11 bases from V and 2 bases from J; bases unmatched to any gene: 11. The CDR3 sequence is 15 residues long. The V gene's germline CDR1 is LNHDA and CDR2 SQIVND (reference sequence). The chain's CDR3 is CAASIGTSLTDTQYF. In nucleotides, the CDR3 is TGTGCCGCCTCGATTGGGACTAGCCTCACAGATACGCAGTATTTT.

This clonotype was seen only a few times. The chain joins TRBV9 to TRBJ2-2, with D possibly being TRBD2 (6 bases). V gave up 0 bases and J gave up 7 bases, with 13 bases separating them. The germline CDR1 and CDR2 sequences are SGDLS and YYNGEE. The CDR3 totals 15 residues. This CDR3 reads CASSVVGLASGELFF. The DNA for the CDR3 is TGTGCCAGCAGCGTAGTAGGGCTAGCGAGCGGGGAGCTGTTTTTT.

This rearrangement joins TRBV18 to TRBJ2-7; 7 nucleotides line up with TRBD2. Germline V lookup: CDR1 KGHSH, CDR2 LQKENI. The CDR3 is 13 amino acids. V shed 6 bases and J 5 bases; nucleotides not matched to a gene: 7. The CDR3 region has the DNA TGTGCCAGCTCGAGCGGGGTCCGGAACGAGCAGTACTTC. Translating it yields CASSSGVRNEQYF.

This clonotype was seen only a few times. This chain joins TRBV3-1 and TRBJ1-6, with no clear D. Germline lookup yields CDR1 LGHDT and CDR2 YNNKEL (reference sequence). The CDR3 consists of 14 residues. V lost 0 bases and J lost 9, with 9 bases in between. The CDR3 region has the DNA TGTGCCAGCAGCCAAGAGGGCCGAGGTTCACCCCTCCACTTT. This encodes CASSQEGRGSPLHF.

This clonotype was found a few times. This chain joins TRBV5-1 and TRBJ2-2, with TRBD2 identical over 15 bases. V lost 2 bases, J lost 2 bases, and 4 bases stayed unmatched. The CDR3 length is 18 residues. Germline values: CDR1 SGHRS, CDR2 YFSETQ. The CDR3 reads CASSLSGLAGGNTGELFF. The CDR3 bases are TGCGCCAGCAGCTTATCGGGACTAGCGGGGGGAAACACCGGGGAGCTGTTTTTT.

This CDR3 is CASSFRGPGEQYF. CDR3 sequence (DNA): TGTGCCAGCAGTTTCAGGGGGCCGGGGGAGCAGTACTTC. V gene TRBV27 combines with J gene TRBJ2-7; 8 bases fit TRBD1. The CDR3 consists of 13 residues. In germline, CDR1 is MNHEY, CDR2 SMNVEV (reference sequence). Trimming removed 3 bases from V and 7 bases from J; junction bases left unmatched: 5.

This clonotype was found many times. This rearrangement joins TRBV4-3 to TRBJ2-7, with 8 bases fitting TRBD1. The CDR3 is 15 amino acids. J lost 2 bases, V lost 4 bases, and 7 bases had no gene match. Germline CDR1 and CDR2: LGHNA and YSLEER. This CDR3 is CASSPAGTGPYEQYF. Written as DNA, the CDR3 is TGCGCCAGCAGCCCCGCCGGGACAGGACCCTACGAGCAGTACTTC.

This clonotype was detected a few times. This sequence may be a read error, since a much larger clone differs from it by one base. The chain combines TRBV11-2 with TRBJ1-1; the D is unclear. The germline V gene encodes CDR1 SGHAT and CDR2 FQNNGV. Trimming pared 5 bases from V and 0 bases from J, leaving 7 bases between. The length of the CDR3 is 13 residues. The CDR3 spells CASSQDLNTEAFF. CDR3 DNA: TGTGCCAGCAGCCAAGACTTGAACACTGAAGCTTTCTTT.

This clonotype appeared a few times. CDR3 nucleotide sequence: TGCGCCAGCAGCCAAGAGGGAGGACTAGCGGGAGTAGTGGAGACCCAGTACTTC. Translating it yields CASSQEGGLAGVVETQYF. This chain uses TRBV4-3 with TRBJ2-5, with TRBD2 matching over 13 bases. The CDR3 runs to 18 residues. V shed 0 bases, J shed 5 bases, and the junction held 9 bases outside the gene matches. CDR1 is LGHNA, CDR2 YSLEER, per germline.

Ten or more counts support this clonotype. V and J are TRBV29-1 and TRBJ2-3; possible D gene TRBD2, 5 bases. CDR3 size: 11 residues. Germline CDR1 reads SQVTM; CDR2 reads ANQGSEA. The CDR3 DNA sequence: TGCACGGGGTCCAGCACAGATACGCAGTATTTT. Its translation: CTGSSTDTQYF.

V gene TRBV4-2 combines with J gene TRBJ2-7; D may be TRBD2 (6 bases). Looked up from germline, CDR1 is LGHNA and CDR2 is YNFKEQ. V was cut by 3 bases and J by 0 bases, with 12 bases left in between. There are 15 residues in the CDR3. The DNA of the CDR3 is TGTGCCAGCAGCCACATAGCGGAGGGCTCCTACGAGCAGTACTTC. Translated, it gives CASSHIAEGSYEQYF.

This clonotype was recorded at least ten times. V gene TRBV12-3 or TRBV12-4 combines with J gene TRBJ2-5; 8 positions match TRBD1. CDR3 length: 14 amino acids. J gave up 2 bases and V 4 bases, and 3 bases lay outside the gene matches. CDR3: CASSSRTGQETQYF. As DNA, the CDR3 is TGTGCCAGCAGTTCCAGGACAGGGCAAGAGACCCAGTACTTC.

This clonotype has more than one count but fewer than ten. The chain links TRBV20-1 to TRBJ2-1, with D perhaps TRBD1 or TRBD2 (5 bases each). The germline V and J ends were trimmed by 5 bases and 9 bases, with 32 bases remaining between them. CDR3 length: 18 amino acids. Germline-derived CDR1 and CDR2 are DFQATT and SNEGSKA (reference sequence). The CDR3 region is CSAGDLDPRTFSVGEQFF. The CDR3 nucleotides are TGCAGTGCTGGGGACCTGGACCCTAGGACTTTCTCCGTCGGTGAGCAGTTCTTC.

V gene TRBV5-4 combines with J gene TRBJ2-7, with a weak D call TRBD1 (5 bases). This CDR3 has 13 residues. V lost 3 bases to trimming and J lost 1 base, with 8 bases between them. The germline V gene has CDR1 SGHNT and CDR2 YYREEE (reference sequence). Written as DNA, the CDR3 is TGTGCCAGCAGCTCGACAGTATCCTACGAGCAGTACTTC. Its translation is CASSSTVSYEQYF.

This rearrangement joins TRBV7-9 to TRBJ2-3; D unclear. Germline V gives CDR1 SEHNR, CDR2 FQNEAQ (reference sequence). This CDR3 has 12 amino acids. V was pared by 5 bases and J by 5 bases, with 8 bases between. The CDR3 loop is CASSQTGDTQYF. CDR3 nucleotide sequence: TGTGCCAGCAGCCAGACTGGAGATACGCAGTATTTT.

The chain is built from TRBV7-2 and TRBJ2-2; D could derive from TRBD1 or TRBD2 (5 bases each). There are 15 residues in the CDR3. V was clipped by 10 bases and J by 0 bases, with 15 bases between them. CDR1 is SGHTA, CDR2 FQGNSA, per germline. CDR3 nucleotides: TGTGCCACCAATGCCGGGGCCCCGAACACCGGGGAGCTGTTTTTT. The encoded protein is CATNAGAPNTGELFF. The variable domain in full, completed from reference TRBV7-2 and TRBJ2-2, reads GAGVSQSPSNKVTEKGKDVELRCDPISGHTALYWYRQSLGQGLEFLIYFQGNSAPDKSGLPSDRFSAERTGGSVSTLTIQRTQQEDSAVYLCATNAGAPNTGELFFGEGSRLTVL.

This clonotype was counted many times. The chain couples TRBV12-3 or TRBV12-4 to TRBJ1-6, with D possibly being TRBD1 (6 bases). The V end lost 4 bases, the J end lost 9 bases, and 13 bases lay between the germline ends. This CDR3 has 14 amino acids. CDR3 amino acids: CASSYRTVGSPLHF. DNA for the CDR3: TGTGCCAGCAGTTACCGGACAGTCGGTTCACCCCTCCACTTT.

The V and J genes are TRBV20-1 and TRBJ1-5; D is uncertain. Germline-derived CDR1 and CDR2 are DFQATT and SNEGSKA (reference sequence). The CDR3 covers 11 residues. Trimming took 6 bases from V and 7 from J, leaving 10 bases between them. CDR3 nucleotides: TGCAGTGCCCCTTCGGGGCAGCCCCAGCATTTT. It specifies CSAPSGQPQHF.

This clonotype was recorded many times. The V call is TRBV5-1, the J call TRBJ2-2; TRBD1 is a possible D gene (6 bases). The CDR3 runs 16 residues. V was trimmed by 8 bases and J by 0 bases, leaving 17 bases between them. Germline V gives CDR1 SGHRS, CDR2 YFSETQ. The CDR3 sequence is CARTLSGGPNTGELFF. The CDR3 DNA follows: TGCGCCAGGACCCTGAGTGGGGGCCCGAACACCGGGGAGCTGTTTTTT.

This clonotype was picked up many times. The chain joins TRBV7-9 to TRBJ2-2, with TRBD1 identical over 7 bases. V was clipped by 5 bases and J by 6 bases; unmatched bases: 12. There are 16 residues in the CDR3. In germline, CDR1 is SEHNR, CDR2 FQNEAQ (reference sequence). CDR3 protein: CASSPAQGLVAGELFF. The CDR3 region has the DNA TGTGCCAGCAGCCCCGCACAGGGGTTGGTTGCCGGGGAGCTGTTTTTT.

The V gene is TRBV5-1, the J gene TRBJ2-7; 7 nucleotides match TRBD1. The junction had 5 bases not matched to a gene; V was cut back by 0 bases and J by 5 bases. The germline gives CDR1 SGHRS, CDR2 YFSETQ. The CDR3 length is 14 residues. CDR3 residues: CASSLGRQGHEQYF. CDR3 nucleotides: TGCGCCAGCAGCTTGGGGAGACAGGGCCACGAGCAGTACTTC. The variable domain in full, with the rest retrieved from reference TRBV5-1 and TRBJ2-7, is KAGVTQTPRYLIKTRGQQVTLSCSPISGHRSVSWYQQTPGQGLQFLFEYFSETQRNKGNFPGRFSGRQFSNSRSEMNVSTLELGDSALYLCASSLGRQGHEQYFGPGTRLTVT.

This clonotype came up a few times. The chain combines TRBV9 with TRBJ2-7, with D unresolved. The germline V gene encodes CDR1 SGDLS and CDR2 YYNGEE. The CDR3 totals 14 residues. V shed 0 bases and J shed 3 bases, with 10 bases lying between them. DNA for the CDR3: TGTGCCAGCAGCGTAGGACAACTACACTACGAGCAGTACTTC. Protein: CASSVGQLHYEQYF.

The chain uses TRBV12-3 or TRBV12-4 and TRBJ2-1; a possible D gene is TRBD1 (6 bases). Trimming stripped 7 bases from V and 0 bases from J, with 13 bases between. CDR3 size: 15 residues. CDR3 nucleotides: TGTGCCAGCAAAGGACAGCAGATCTCCTACAATGAGCAGTTCTTC. Its protein product is CASKGQQISYNEQFF.

This clonotype has just a few counts. The chain combines TRBV6-2 or TRBV6-3 with TRBJ2-1; TRBD2 is a possible D gene (5 bases). V was trimmed by 6 bases and J by 3 bases, leaving 15 bases between them. The CDR3 runs to 15 residues. Germline V lookup: CDR1 MNHEY, CDR2 SVGEGT. CDR3 sequence (DNA): TGTGCCAGCAGCCGAGCAGAGAGGGTCTACAATGAGCAGTTCTTC. Protein product: CASSRAERVYNEQFF.

This clonotype showed up just a few times. The chain is built from TRBV6-1 and TRBJ1-6, with D tentatively TRBD1 (6 bases). Trimming left V 7 bases short and J 7 bases short, with 11 bases between. The CDR3 extends over 13 amino acids. Germline V gene sequence: CDR1 MNHNS, CDR2 SASEGT. The CDR3 nucleotides are TGTGCCAGCACGCGGCAGGGGAATTCACCCCTCCACTTT. It yields the protein CASTRQGNSPLHF.